These T cell receptor beta chains were read from a single sample in a study of graft-versus-host responses after intestinal transplantation. These receptors lack a known antigen. Assay used: immunoSEQ multiplex PCR; TCRdb lists only in-frame clones, some missing. Of over 65,000 clones detected, roughly 89% appear once; the ten largest clones hold approximately 0.1%. Here the sequenced sample was unstimulated CD4+ T cells sorted from spleen or lymph node cells, taken before intestinal transplant. The receptor source for this set is a human donor who received an intestinal transplant. Each CDR3 is given with its conserved first and last residue. Each record gives: D gene, clone size, V gene, J gene, CDR3 DNA, CDR3 protein. A D gene is named only where the DNA matches it firmly. Clone size is not always given. Where it is, it says once, few, many or a class for expanded clones.

d_gene: TRBD1; abundance: -; v_gene: TRBV11-2; j_gene: TRBJ1-1; CDR3nt: TGTGCCAGCAGCTTACCGGACAGGGCTGAAGCTTTCTTT; CDR3aa: CASSLPDRAEAFF
d_gene: -; abundance: -; v_gene: TRBV19; j_gene: TRBJ1-2; CDR3nt: TGTGCCAGTAGTATAGTACAAGGGGATAACTATGGCTACACCTTC; CDR3aa: CASSIVQGDNYGYTF
d_gene: TRBD1; abundance: -; v_gene: TRBV19; j_gene: TRBJ2-5; CDR3nt: TGTGCCAGTAGTATCGGGACAGTTCAAGAGACCCAGTACTTC; CDR3aa: CASSIGTVQETQYF
d_gene: TRBD1; abundance: -; v_gene: TRBV7-8; j_gene: TRBJ1-4; CDR3nt: TGTGCCAGCAGCTTAGCTCTGGGGACAGGGCTTGTTAATGAAAAACTGTTTTTT; CDR3aa: CASSLALGTGLVNEKLFF
d_gene: TRBD1; abundance: once; v_gene: TRBV7-9; j_gene: TRBJ2-5; CDR3nt: TGTGCCAGCAGCTTAGCAGAGGGGGCGTGGACCCAGTACTTC; CDR3aa: CASSLAEGAWTQYF
d_gene: TRBD1; abundance: -; v_gene: TRBV7-9; j_gene: TRBJ2-7; CDR3nt: TGTGCCAGCAGCTCGGACAGGGCATCCCCCTACGAGCAGTACTTC; CDR3aa: CASSSDRASPYEQYF
d_gene: -; abundance: few; v_gene: TRBV4-3; j_gene: TRBJ1-5; CDR3nt: TGCGCCAGCAGCCAAGATTCGCAGGGGTTTCAGCCCCAGCATTTT; CDR3aa: CASSQDSQGFQPQHF
d_gene: -; abundance: -; v_gene: TRBV9; j_gene: TRBJ2-1; CDR3nt: TGTGCCAGCAGCCCTGGGGGCGGATCCTACAATGAGCAGTTCTTC; CDR3aa: CASSPGGGSYNEQFF
d_gene: -; abundance: -; v_gene: TRBV10-1; j_gene: TRBJ2-7; CDR3nt: TGCGCCAGCAGTTGCCTCCGGGAAATTTACTACGAGCAGTACTTC; CDR3aa: CASSCLREIYYEQYF
d_gene: -; abundance: -; v_gene: TRBV29-1; j_gene: TRBJ1-4; CDR3nt: TGCAGCGTTGAAGGCTCGGCAACTAATGAAAAACTGTTTTTT; CDR3aa: CSVEGSATNEKLFF
d_gene: TRBD1; abundance: -; v_gene: TRBV5-1; j_gene: TRBJ1-6; CDR3nt: TGCGCCAGCAGCACAGGGGACTCACCCCTCCACTTT; CDR3aa: CASSTGDSPLHF
d_gene: -; abundance: -; v_gene: TRBV10-3; j_gene: TRBJ2-7; CDR3nt: TGTGCCATCAGAGGGGGATACGAGCAGTACTTC; CDR3aa: CAIRGGYEQYF
d_gene: TRBD2; abundance: -; v_gene: TRBV5-4; j_gene: TRBJ2-3; CDR3nt: TGTGCCAGCAGCTTACCCAGCGGGGCAGATACGCAGTATTTT; CDR3aa: CASSLPSGADTQYF
d_gene: TRBD1; abundance: -; v_gene: TRBV6-1; j_gene: TRBJ1-2; CDR3nt: TGTGCCAGCAGTGATCAGGGGGCGAACTATGGCTACACCTTC; CDR3aa: CASSDQGANYGYTF
d_gene: TRBD1; abundance: -; v_gene: TRBV9; j_gene: TRBJ2-7; CDR3nt: TGTGCCAGCAGCGGAACGGGACAGGGTTACGAGCAGTACTTC; CDR3aa: CASSGTGQGYEQYF
d_gene: -; abundance: -; v_gene: TRBV4-3; j_gene: TRBJ1-5; CDR3nt: TGCGCCAGCAGCCAAGATTCTTACAGCCGCAATCAGCCCCAGCATTTT; CDR3aa: CASSQDSYSRNQPQHF
d_gene: TRBD1; abundance: -; v_gene: TRBV4-3; j_gene: TRBJ1-6; CDR3nt: TGCGCCAGCAGCCAAGATCTCCAGGGGGCATGGAATTCACCCCTCCACTTT; CDR3aa: CASSQDLQGAWNSPLHF
d_gene: TRBD1; abundance: -; v_gene: TRBV6-5; j_gene: TRBJ1-3; CDR3nt: TGTGCCAGCAGTCGACAGGGGCTCTCTGGAAACACCATATATTTT; CDR3aa: CASSRQGLSGNTIYF
d_gene: -; abundance: few; v_gene: TRBV10-3; j_gene: TRBJ2-4; CDR3nt: TGTGCCATCAGTGAAACGGGGGACCAAAACATTCAGTACTTC; CDR3aa: CAISETGDQNIQYF
d_gene: -; abundance: -; v_gene: TRBV5-1; j_gene: TRBJ1-2; CDR3nt: TGCGCCAGCAGCACCGGCCCCGAGGAGGGCTACACCTTC; CDR3aa: CASSTGPEEGYTF
d_gene: TRBD1; abundance: -; v_gene: TRBV10-3; j_gene: TRBJ1-1; CDR3nt: TGTGCCATCGGTCTGACAGGGGGCGCAGGGACTGAAGCTTTCTTT; CDR3aa: CAIGLTGGAGTEAFF
d_gene: TRBD2; abundance: -; v_gene: TRBV7-2; j_gene: TRBJ2-3; CDR3nt: TGTGCCAGCAGCTTTGGACTAGCGGGCTATAGCACAGATACGCAGTATTTT; CDR3aa: CASSFGLAGYSTDTQYF
d_gene: -; abundance: few; v_gene: TRBV7-9; j_gene: TRBJ1-1; CDR3nt: TGTGCCAGCAGCGAGCCAGGGGTCCTAGGGAACACTGAAGCTTTCTTT; CDR3aa: CASSEPGVLGNTEAFF
d_gene: -; abundance: -; v_gene: TRBV2; j_gene: TRBJ1-5; CDR3nt: TGTGCCAGTAAAAGGGAGTCGGGGTTGGGCAATCAGCCCCGGCATTTT; CDR3aa: CASKRESGLGNQPRHF
d_gene: TRBD1; abundance: once; v_gene: TRBV29-1; j_gene: TRBJ1-2; CDR3nt: TGCAGCGTCGGGACAGGGGTTGGAAATGGCTACACCTTC; CDR3aa: CSVGTGVGNGYTF
d_gene: -; abundance: -; v_gene: TRBV6-5; j_gene: TRBJ2-1; CDR3nt: TGTGCCAGCAGGTCCGGGTTTAGCTCCTACAATGAGCAGTTCTTC; CDR3aa: CASRSGFSSYNEQFF
d_gene: TRBD2; abundance: -; v_gene: TRBV10-2; j_gene: TRBJ2-3; CDR3nt: TGCGCCAGCAGTGAGTCTTTCAGTTGGTCCCTAGCGGGGACTAACACAGATACGCAGTATTTT; CDR3aa: CASSESFSWSLAGTNTDTQYF
d_gene: -; abundance: once; v_gene: TRBV11-3; j_gene: TRBJ2-7; CDR3nt: TGTGCCAGCAGCAAAGTTCGGGGAGCCATACTCCCCTACGAGCAGTACTTC; CDR3aa: CASSKVRGAILPYEQYF
d_gene: TRBD2; abundance: -; v_gene: TRBV4-1; j_gene: TRBJ2-7; CDR3nt: TGCGCCAGCAGCCAAGACGAGCGGGGGGCATCCTACGAGCAGTACTTC; CDR3aa: CASSQDERGASYEQYF
d_gene: -; abundance: -; v_gene: TRBV12-5; j_gene: TRBJ2-5; CDR3nt: TGTGCTAGTGGGCCGGGTGGGTTCCAAGAGACCCAGTACTTC; CDR3aa: CASGPGGFQETQYF
d_gene: -; abundance: -; v_gene: TRBV11-2; j_gene: TRBJ1-5; CDR3nt: TGTGCCAGCAGCTTAGATACCGGGGGACGGCAGCCCCAGCATTTT; CDR3aa: CASSLDTGGRQPQHF
d_gene: TRBD1; abundance: -; v_gene: TRBV10-3; j_gene: TRBJ1-2; CDR3nt: TGTGCCATCAGTGACCGGGACAGGGGGCGCGGCTATGGCTACACCTTC; CDR3aa: CAISDRDRGRGYGYTF
d_gene: -; abundance: few; v_gene: TRBV6-1; j_gene: TRBJ1-1; CDR3nt: TGTGCCAGCAGTTTGGCAGAGAACACTGAAGCTTTCTTT; CDR3aa: CASSLAENTEAFF
d_gene: TRBD1; abundance: -; v_gene: TRBV10-3; j_gene: TRBJ2-3; CDR3nt: TGTGCCATCACGTACGACAGGGGCGCGGGAACAGATACGCAGTATTTT; CDR3aa: CAITYDRGAGTDTQYF
d_gene: TRBD1; abundance: -; v_gene: TRBV19; j_gene: TRBJ2-3; CDR3nt: TGTGCCAGTAGTACCTCTGGGACAGGGGTTATGGATACGCAGTATTTT; CDR3aa: CASSTSGTGVMDTQYF
d_gene: -; abundance: -; v_gene: TRBV11-2; j_gene: TRBJ2-2; CDR3nt: TGTGCCAGCAGCTTTAACGGGGACACCGGGGAGCTGTTTTTT; CDR3aa: CASSFNGDTGELFF
d_gene: -; abundance: -; v_gene: TRBV4-3; j_gene: TRBJ2-7; CDR3nt: TGCGCCAGCAGCCAAGGAGGGGGCGAGCAGTACTTC; CDR3aa: CASSQGGGEQYF
d_gene: TRBD1; abundance: -; v_gene: TRBV7-9; j_gene: TRBJ1-2; CDR3nt: TGTGCCAGCAGCGGGGACAGCTATGGCTACACCTTC; CDR3aa: CASSGDSYGYTF
d_gene: TRBD2; abundance: -; v_gene: TRBV19; j_gene: TRBJ2-1; CDR3nt: TGTGCCAGTAGTATCCGGGCGGGGGAGTCCTACAATGAGCAGTTCTTC; CDR3aa: CASSIRAGESYNEQFF
d_gene: TRBD1; abundance: -; v_gene: TRBV5-1; j_gene: TRBJ2-7; CDR3nt: TGCGCCAGCAGCTTAATCGAACAGGGGGCCGAGCAGTACTTC; CDR3aa: CASSLIEQGAEQYF
d_gene: -; abundance: -; v_gene: TRBV25-1; j_gene: TRBJ2-2; CDR3nt: TGTGCCAGCAGGGACACCCCGGGGGACACCGGGGAGCTGTTTTTT; CDR3aa: CASRDTPGDTGELFF
d_gene: TRBD1; abundance: once; v_gene: TRBV7-2; j_gene: TRBJ1-2; CDR3nt: TGTGCCAGCAGACTTACAGGGGCTAACTATGGCTACACCTTC; CDR3aa: CASRLTGANYGYTF
d_gene: -; abundance: -; v_gene: TRBV2; j_gene: TRBJ1-3; CDR3nt: TGTGCCAGCGGAGCATTCCAAGGCCCTGGAAACACCATATATTTT; CDR3aa: CASGAFQGPGNTIYF
d_gene: TRBD1; abundance: -; v_gene: TRBV19; j_gene: TRBJ1-5; CDR3nt: TGTGCCAGTGATTTCACAGGGGGCCCCAATCAGCCCCAGCATTTT; CDR3aa: CASDFTGGPNQPQHF
d_gene: TRBD2; abundance: -; v_gene: TRBV30; j_gene: TRBJ2-1; CDR3nt: TGTGCCTGGATATTCGCGGGGGGAGGGGATGAGCAGTTCTTC; CDR3aa: CAWIFAGGGDEQFF